This T cell receptor beta chain emerged from a study of human T cells and chemical hapten exposure. For the study at large: Small differences in pooled library volume mainly drove the variation in TCR yields per sample.

The time point is: healthy volunteer bleed at 2 weeks. Unfractionated whole blood yielded the extracted total RNA. This clonotype was observed a few times. Germline assignment: CDR1 MNHEY and CDR2 SVGAGI. Losses at the gene ends were 6 bases for V and 10 bases for J; bases not matched to a gene: 6. This CDR3 spans 13 amino acids. The library tagged individual cDNA molecules with unique molecular identifiers. Original data processing: There were a median of approximately 96,000 TCRs per sample, with a range from roughly 23,224 to 750,000. TCRdb processed the RACE reads anew with MiXCR; each CDR3 protein has one entry. These V and J calls rely on TCRdb rather than the paper's analysis. This sample has roughly 120,000 distinct CDR3 sequences, with approximately 9.5% found just once.

The chain carries TRBV6-5 and TRBJ1-5, with 10 nucleotides matching TRBD1. The receptor comes from a male donor in good health. Some clones in this sample may be carry-over from other donors' samples. The source material was whole blood. The CDR3 sequence: CASRGQGSVPQHF. The CDR3 coding sequence is TGTGCCAGCAGGGGACAGGGGTCCGTCCCCCAGCATTTT.